The T cell receptor beta chain described here comes from a study of T cells in Graves' hyperthyroidism and ophthalmopathy. Authors of the study amplified TCR beta CDR3 regions from RNA transcripts. In the first-round RT-PCR of the TCR CDR3, the HTBI primer set was used. TCRdb ran MiXCR on the multiplex PCR reads and lists one entry per CDR3 protein. The sample includes around 190,000 distinct CDR3 sequences, 17% of them seen just once. Patients with uncontrolled infections, other autoimmune diseases, pregnancy or lactation were excluded. This clonotype was seen at least ten times. J was trimmed by 12 bases and V by 5 bases; bases with no gene match: 9. This CDR3 spans 14 amino acids. Germline CDR1 reads SNHLY; CDR2 reads FYNNEI.

The sample taken for sequencing was blood. V gene TRBV2 combines with J gene TRBJ2-1; 11 bases align to TRBD2. The sequence was obtained from a woman in her forties or fifties with Graves' hyperthyroidism. DNA of the CDR3: TGTGCCAGCAGTCCGTACCTTAGCGGGGGGGTGCAGTTCTTC. This gives the protein CASSPYLSGGVQFF.